This T cell receptor beta chain was sequenced during a study of blood T cell repertoires in COVID-19. Overall study context: T cells, B-cell-depleted T cells, or PBMCs provided the cDNA or gDNA that served as material.

Seattle-derived patients entered the study during active infection and were followed longitudinally. Trimming at V came to 4 bases and at J to 5 bases, leaving 9 bases not matched to a gene. Germline lookup yields CDR1 KGHDR and CDR2 SFDVKD. CDR3 length equals 15 residues. With regard to this clone: Different DNA sequences within this sample yield the same CDR3.

In the original analysis: Estimation of nucleated cell counts was performed using reference gene primer amplification. The data were produced by immunoSEQ multiplex PCR, yet TCRdb's version contains in-frame clones alone and is incomplete. The V and J calls and clone size come from that table; D and trimming were worked out from the DNA. Among hundreds of thousands of clones listed, approximately 91% were seen once. Sample: peripheral blood. The receptor's source is a woman aged 70-85 years with COVID-19, enrolled during active disease. J is TRBJ1-1 and V is TRBV24-1, with TRBD1 matching over 7 bases. In nucleotides, the CDR3 is TGTGCCACCAGTGACCCAAACAGGGGAAATACTGAAGCTTTCTTT. This sequence encodes CATSDPNRGNTEAFF.